This T cell receptor (beta chain) came from a study of cytomegalovirus exposure and HLA in healthy donors. As to this clone: Antigen: not known.

Overall study results and limits: The study recorded about 160 TCR beta chains that were cytomegalovirus-associated. Reports described diagnosis of cytomegalovirus status by the classifier as highly specific and sensitive.

The V end lost 8 bases, the J end lost 3 bases, and 11 bases lay between the germline ends. From germline, CDR1 is WSHSY and CDR2 SAAADI. The CDR3 length is 12 residues. TCRdb's table, derived via immunoSEQ multiplex PCR, lists solely in-frame clones and lacks some. Among some 120,000 clones listed, 88% were seen once. The receptor was derived from a man aged 25-45 years in good health and CMV-seronegative. Sequencing input: PBMCs. This chain links TRBV10-2 with TRBJ2-7; D is unclear. The CDR3 reads CASLESGYEQYF. CDR3 DNA: TGCGCCAGCTTGGAGTCCGGCTACGAGCAGTACTTC.